This T cell receptor beta chain comes out of a study of shared clonotypes between healthy human individuals. Sequencing was performed with immunoSEQ multiplex PCR; in TCRdb, only in-frame clones are kept and a portion is missing. In the table there are 490,000 or so clones, 76% of which are singletons. The receptor was isolated from a woman in her forties in good health. Some clones in this sample may be carry-over from other donors' samples. Sequencing was carried out using PBMCs.

The CDR3 DNA is TGTGCCAGCTCCCCCCGGGAAGGGTCGGGGCAGGAAGCTTTCTTT. Residues: CASSPREGSGQEAFF. The chain combines TRBV18 with TRBJ1-1; maybe TRBD1 (5 bases). V was shortened by 6 bases and J by 8 bases, with 22 bases between the two germline ends. CDR3 size: 15 residues. Germline-derived CDR1 and CDR2 are KGHSH and LQKENI.